This T cell receptor beta chain was sequenced during a study of regulatory T cells in long-lasting Graves disease. Whole-study results and caveats: Newly diagnosed Graves' patients exceeded persistent ones in TCR diversity.

To note about this clonotype: Its specificity is unknown.

The time point was: newly diagnosed GD, antithyroid drugs for less than 3 months. Scientists built the TCR library using RNA that was extracted from PBMCs. It was by American Thyroid Association guidelines that Graves' disease was diagnosed. CDR3-region Arm-PCR and iRepertoire HTBI primers produced the TCR beta libraries. TCRdb re-called the multiplex PCR reads with MiXCR, one entry per CDR3 protein. The data contain hundreds of thousands of distinct CDR3 sequences, about 16% of them singletons. This sample was shared with a second study, whose subject was T cells in Graves' hyperthyroidism and ophthalmopathy. This second study notes: HTBI primers were employed in a first-round RT-PCR of the TCR CDR3. Blood also contained most expanded thyroid clonotypes above 0.001.

The receptor comes from a man aged 18 to 30 with Graves disease. This specimen was peripheral blood mononuclear cells (PBMCs), taken at new diagnosis, from a patient treated with antithyroid drugs.

This chain's CDR3 is CASSQVQETDTQYF. CDR3 coding DNA: TGTGCCAGCAGCCAAGTCCAGGAGACAGATACGCAGTATTTT. This chain uses TRBV3-1 with TRBJ2-3, with D hard to call. Germline V CDR1 and CDR2: LGHDT, YNNKEL (reference sequence). The CDR3 is 14 residues long. Trimming took 1 base from V and 3 from J, leaving 8 bases between them.